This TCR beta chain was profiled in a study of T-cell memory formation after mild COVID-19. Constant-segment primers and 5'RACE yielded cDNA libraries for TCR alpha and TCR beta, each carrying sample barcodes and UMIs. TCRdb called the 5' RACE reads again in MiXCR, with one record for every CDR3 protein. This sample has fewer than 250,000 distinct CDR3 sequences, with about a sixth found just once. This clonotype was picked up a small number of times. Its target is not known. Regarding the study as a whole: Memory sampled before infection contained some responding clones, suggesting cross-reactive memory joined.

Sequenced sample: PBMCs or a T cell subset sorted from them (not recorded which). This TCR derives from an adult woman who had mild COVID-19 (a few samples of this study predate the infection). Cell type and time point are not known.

CDR3 in DNA: TGCAGTGCTAGAGACGCGGGGAGGACTAATGAAAAACTGTTTTTT. Protein product: CSARDAGRTNEKLFF. The chain uses TRBV20-1 and TRBJ1-4; unclear D gene. Trimming took 0 bases from V and 2 from J, leaving 10 bases between them. Germline assignment: CDR1 DFQATT and CDR2 SNEGSKA (reference sequence). This CDR3 has 15 residues.